This TCR beta chain was observed in a study of technical replicates of blood from several donors. V lost 3 bases, J lost 1 base, and 8 bases lay in between. The CDR3 consists of 13 residues. Germline assignment: CDR1 SGHDT and CDR2 YYEEEE. The method was immunoSEQ multiplex PCR; TCRdb's version includes in-frame clones alone and lacks a portion of them. In the table there are 90,000 to 100,000 clones, 90% to 97% of which are singletons. This receptor was taken from a human donor in good health. The chain combines TRBV5-6 with TRBJ2-7, with D perhaps matching TRBD2 (6 bases). The sample consisted of T cells isolated from PBMCs. The CDR3 reads CASSWDFSYEQYF. In DNA form, the CDR3 reads TGTGCCAGCAGCTGGGACTTTTCCTACGAGCAGTACTTC.